A selection of T cell receptor beta chains follows, all from one sample in a study of regulatory and conventional T cells in RAG deficiency. The repertoire was sequenced with immunoSEQ multiplex PCR; TCRdb's copy has only in-frame clones and lacks some. The table includes thousands of clones, around 80% detected once. Separately, the same data were catalogued under a study of regulatory T cells.

The sample taken for sequencing was CD8+ T cells sorted from blood. Receptors originate from a human donor in good health. The CDR3 runs from the conserved cysteine through the conserved F or W. The D gene is left open where the match is weak. Not all rows give a size; the values are once, few, many and, for expanded clones, a class.

clone size | J gene | D gene | V gene | CDR3 length | CDR3 protein | CDR3 DNA
. | TRBJ2-5 | . | TRBV12-5 | 14 | CASGFSGAQETQYF | TGTGCTAGTGGTTTCTCGGGGGCTCAGGAGACCCAGTACTTC
. | TRBJ2-2 | . | TRBV29-1 | 16 | CSVEAPSGGDHGELFF | TGCAGCGTTGAAGCCCCCTCGGGGGGCGATCACGGGGAGCTGTTTTTT
once | TRBJ1-2 | . | TRBV29-1 | 13 | CSVDNGRDYGYTF | TGCAGCGTTGACAACGGACGCGACTATGGCTACACCTTC
. | TRBJ2-1 | . | TRBV11-1 | 14 | CASGRGESYNEQFF | TGTGCCAGCGGAAGAGGCGAATCCTACAATGAGCAGTTCTTC
few | TRBJ1-2 | . | TRBV11-2 | 14 | CASSLGWQGLGYTF | TGTGCCAGCAGCTTAGGGTGGCAGGGCCTGGGCTACACCTTC
. | TRBJ2-7 | . | TRBV6-5 | 14 | CASSYSGTTGEQYF | TGTGCCAGCAGTTACTCGGGGACCACAGGGGAGCAGTACTTC
. | TRBJ2-5 | . | TRBV11-2 | 15 | CASSPDGTPYQTQYF | TGTGCCAGCAGCCCGGACGGGACACCCTACCAGACCCAGTACTTC
. | TRBJ2-5 | . | TRBV27 | 12 | CASSSGWETQYF | TGTGCCAGCAGTTCGGGGTGGGAGACCCAGTACTTC
. | TRBJ1-1 | . | TRBV19 | 15 | CASSGFTGLNTEAFF | TGTGCCAGTAGTGGCTTCACGGGACTCAACACTGAAGCTTTCTTT
. | TRBJ1-2 | TRBD1 | TRBV6-6 | 14 | CASSSGQGNYGYTF | TGTGCCAGCAGCTCCGGACAGGGGAACTATGGCTACACCTTC
few | TRBJ2-7 | . | TRBV13 | 13 | CASSHDPSYEQYF | TGTGCCAGCAGTCATGACCCCTCCTACGAGCAGTACTTC
. | TRBJ1-3 | . | TRBV5-5 | 13 | CASSLMGEDTIYF | TGTGCCAGCAGCTTGATGGGGGAGGACACCATATATTTT
. | TRBJ2-7 | TRBD1 | TRBV7-3 | 14 | CASSVGGTGYEQYF | TGTGCCAGCAGCGTAGGTGGGACAGGCTACGAGCAGTACTTC
. | TRBJ2-2 | . | TRBV25-1 | 15 | CASSRRGGRVGELFF | TGTGCCAGCAGTAGGAGGGGGGGCCGGGTCGGGGAGCTGTTTTTT
. | TRBJ1-3 | . | TRBV7-2 | 15 | CASSPGTTPGNTIYF | TGTGCCAGCAGCCCCGGGACGACGCCTGGAAACACCATATATTTT
. | TRBJ2-7 | . | TRBV7-9 | 16 | CASNQVGAGDVSEQYF | TGTGCCAGCAATCAAGTGGGGGCCGGGGACGTAAGCGAGCAGTACTTC
. | TRBJ1-2 | . | TRBV28 | 14 | CASESLDENYGYTF | TGTGCCAGCGAATCGTTGGATGAGAACTATGGCTACACCTTC
. | TRBJ1-5 | . | TRBV5-5 | 14 | CASSLRTGNQPQHF | TGTGCCAGCAGCTTGCGGACGGGCAATCAGCCCCAGCATTTT
. | TRBJ2-7 | . | TRBV5-6 | 14 | CASSSDGGHYEQYF | TGTGCCAGCAGCTCGGATGGCGGGCACTACGAGCAGTACTTC
. | TRBJ2-7 | . | TRBV7-7 | 13 | CASSLAQGYEQYF | TGTGCTAGCAGCTTAGCTCAGGGTTACGAGCAGTACTTC
once | TRBJ2-7 | TRBD1 | TRBV28 | 16 | CASSLRAGTGAYEQYF | TGTGCCAGCAGTTTACGGGCCGGGACAGGGGCCTACGAGCAGTACTTC
. | TRBJ1-4 | . | TRBV7-3 | 15 | CASSWGVRTNEKLFF | TGTGCCAGCAGCTGGGGGGTTAGGACTAATGAAAAACTGTTTTTT
. | TRBJ2-3 | . | TRBV14 | 20 | CASSQGLGASNLHLGDTQYF | TGTGCCAGCAGCCAAGGGCTTGGGGCTTCTAACCTCCATTTGGGAGATACGCAGTATTTT
. | TRBJ1-4 | . | TRBV11-2 | 17 | CASSQRGGILRREKLFF | TGTGCCAGCAGCCAAAGAGGGGGGATTTTAAGGAGGGAAAAACTGTTTTTT
. | TRBJ2-7 | TRBD2 | TRBV5-5 | 13 | CASSAELAYEQYF | TGTGCCAGCAGCGCAGAACTAGCGTACGAGCAGTACTTC
. | TRBJ1-2 | TRBD1 | TRBV7-9 | 15 | CASSLGTGGSDGYTF | TGTGCCAGCAGCTTAGGCACAGGGGGCAGCGATGGCTACACCTTC
. | TRBJ2-7 | . | TRBV27 | 15 | CASSLALTRSYEQYF | TGTGCCAGCAGTTTAGCCCTGACACGGTCCTACGAGCAGTACTTC
. | TRBJ2-3 | . | TRBV10-1 | 16 | CASSEIIGTSTDTQYF | TGCGCCAGCAGTGAGATAATCGGCACTAGCACAGATACGCAGTATTTT
. | TRBJ2-1 | . | TRBV6-1 | 12 | CASSEVYNEQFF | TGTGCCAGCAGTGAGGTATACAATGAGCAGTTCTTC
. | TRBJ2-7 | TRBD1 | TRBV9 | 12 | CASRDRDYEQYF | TGTGCCAGCAGGGACAGGGACTACGAGCAGTACTTC
. | TRBJ1-2 | . | TRBV11-1 | 14 | CASSLKEGFYGYTF | TGTGCCAGCAGCTTAAAGGAGGGTTTCTATGGCTACACCTTC
. | TRBJ2-2 | . | TRBV7-3 | 12 | CASRGSSGRLFF | TGTGCCAGCAGGGGAAGTTCAGGCAGGCTGTTTTTT
. | TRBJ2-5 | . | TRBV11-2 | 16 | CASSLGSGGAQETQYF | TGTGCCAGCAGCTTAGGGTCTGGAGGGGCCCAAGAGACCCAGTACTTC
. | TRBJ1-1 | . | TRBV4-1 | 13 | CASSQGNWGEAFF | TGCGCCAGCAGCCAAGGGAATTGGGGTGAAGCTTTCTTT
. | TRBJ2-7 | TRBD1 | TRBV2 | 13 | CASSGGQAYEQYF | TGTGCCAGCAGTGGGGGACAGGCCTACGAGCAGTACTTC
. | TRBJ2-7 | . | TRBV6-6 | 12 | CASSYGPYEQYF | TGTGCCAGCAGTTACGGGCCCTACGAGCAGTACTTC
. | TRBJ2-1 | . | TRBV11-1 | 11 | CASRGRNEQFF | TGTGCCAGCAGGGGTCGGAATGAGCAGTTCTTC
few | TRBJ1-6 | . | TRBV30 | 14 | CAWSVGVGNSPLHF | TGTGCCTGGAGTGTGGGAGTAGGGAATTCACCCCTCCACTTT
. | TRBJ1-1 | . | TRBV7-2 | 12 | CASRAGRTEAFF | TGTGCCAGCAGAGCAGGGAGGACTGAAGCTTTCTTT
. | TRBJ2-7 | . | TRBV6-6 | 14 | CASSYRGAPYEQYF | TGTGCCAGCAGTTATAGAGGGGCCCCCTACGAGCAGTACTTC
. | TRBJ2-5 | . | TRBV5-4 | 14 | CASSTGEQGRTQYF | TGTGCCAGCAGCACGGGCGAGCAGGGGCGAACCCAGTACTTC
. | TRBJ1-3 | . | TRBV19 | 16 | CASSISGDGSGNTIYF | TGTGCCAGTAGTATTTCAGGGGACGGTTCTGGAAACACCATATATTTT
. | TRBJ2-7 | . | TRBV7-2 | 14 | CASSLVSDSYEQYF | TGTGCCAGCAGCTTAGTGTCAGATTCCTACGAGCAGTACTTC
. | TRBJ1-1 | . | TRBV28 | 14 | CASSLLGEGTEAFF | TGTGCCAGCAGTTTATTGGGGGAGGGGACTGAAGCTTTCTTT
once | TRBJ1-1 | . | TRBV12-5 | 12 | CASGLAGTEAFF | TGTGCTAGTGGTTTAGCAGGAACTGAAGCTTTCTTT
. | TRBJ2-3 | TRBD2 | TRBV5-1 | 15 | CASSWRGRRMDTQYF | TGCGCCAGCAGCTGGCGGGGGAGAAGGATGGATACGCAGTATTTT
once | TRBJ2-3 | . | TRBV9 | 13 | CASSPSSPDTQYF | TGTGCCAGCAGTCCCTCTAGCCCAGATACGCAGTATTTT
. | TRBJ2-5 | . | TRBV5-1 | 15 | CASSLYRDVGETQYF | TGCGCCAGCAGCTTGTATAGGGACGTCGGGGAGACCCAGTACTTC
. | TRBJ1-1 | . | TRBV7-9 | 14 | CASSFAGANTEAFF | TGTGCCAGCAGCTTTGCCGGGGCCAACACTGAAGCTTTCTTT
. | TRBJ2-7 | TRBD1 | TRBV6-5 | 15 | CASSQGDRESYEQYF | TGTGCCAGCAGTCAAGGGGACAGGGAGTCCTACGAGCAGTACTTC
once | TRBJ1-3 | . | TRBV5-1 | 16 | CASSLARQPSGNTIYF | TGCGCCAGCAGCTTGGCTAGACAGCCTTCTGGAAACACCATATATTTT
. | TRBJ1-1 | . | TRBV7-9 | 14 | CASSLAGGHTEAFF | TGTGCCAGCAGCTTAGCAGGGGGTCACACTGAAGCTTTCTTT
once | TRBJ1-2 | . | TRBV27 | 14 | CASSPTGINYGYTF | TGTGCCAGCAGTCCAACAGGGATTAACTATGGCTACACCTTC